The clone carrying this TCR beta chain was seen a handful of times. This sample's time point: pre-sensitization, week 0. Sample treatment: therapeutic diphenylcyclopropenone sensitization with weekly scalp DPC. The data derive from a study of human T cells and chemical hapten exposure. Each CDR3 protein is one row after TCRdb ran MiXCR on the RACE reads. The sample consists of fewer than 300,000 distinct CDR3 sequences, 7.7% of them appearing once. The sample here was whole blood, taken in connection with sensitization to the hapten diphenylcyclopropenone (DPC). This clonotype originated in a man in his late teens or twenties with alopecia areata. Some clones in this sample may be carry-over from other donors' samples.

Here the CDR3 DNA reads TGTGCCAGCAGCTACCGGACAGGGGAAGAGACCCAGTACTTC. This sequence encodes CASSYRTGEETQYF. V gene TRBV7-2 combines with J gene TRBJ2-5; 9 positions agree with TRBD1. The CDR3 totals 14 residues. CDR1 SGHTA and CDR2 FQGNSA come from the germline V gene. Trimming at V came to 4 bases and at J to 3 bases, leaving 3 bases not matched to a gene.